This entry is about one T cell receptor beta chain. V was cut by 5 bases and J by 2 bases, with 13 bases left in between. CDR3 size: 14 residues. Per the germline V gene, CDR1 is SGHTA and CDR2 is FQGTGA. Subsets obtained from CD4+ cells comprised CD45RA+ naive and CD45RA-negative memory cells. The deep-level immunoSEQ assay was used. In the sorted-subset replicate PCRs, roughly 210 ng DNA, around 30,000 T cell genomes, was used. Measured with immunoSEQ multiplex PCR; TCRdb has only the in-frame clones, and not every one. The profile shows millions of clones, 90% to 95% of them singletons. This specimen belongs to a study of shared clonotypes between healthy human individuals. Study-level background: Plates per donor: three CD4 naive, three CD4 memory, two CD8 naive, one CD8 memory.

Sample: naive CD4+ T cells from PBMCs. The subset: CD45RA+ positively selected. V and J are TRBV7-3 and TRBJ2-7; D perhaps matches TRBD2 (5 bases). The receptor was isolated from a young man in good health. Some clones in this sample may be carry-over from other donors' samples. The CDR3 bases are TGTGCCAGCAGCCCAAGGACTGGGCCCTACGAGCAGTACTTC. Translation gives CASSPRTGPYEQYF.